This TCR beta chain was profiled in a study of shared clonotypes between healthy human individuals. At the level of the study: Plates per donor: three CD4 naive, three CD4 memory, two CD8 naive, one CD8 memory.

The study, taken as a whole, reports: Naive subsets typically showed greater estimated richness than memory subsets.

The germline gives CDR1 SNHLY, CDR2 FYNNEI. The CDR3 length is 14 residues. V was shortened by 3 bases and J by 4 bases, with 11 bases between the two germline ends. Terminally differentiated effector memory CD45RA+ cells were excluded from the naive CD8 cells, which were CD45RO-negative and positively selected for CCR7. Remarks on this clone: Its antigen is currently unknown.

The authors' processing: Because ImmunoSEQ provided only junction sequences with no quality scores, the filtering differed. Repertoires were generated with immunoSEQ multiplex PCR, while TCRdb's copy carries only in-frame clones and drops some. For V, J and clone size, that table is used; D and trimming come from the DNA. This table has around 2,100,000 clones, roughly 94% appearing once. The chain recombines TRBV2 with TRBJ2-3; possible D gene TRBD1, 6 bases. This sequence was found in a man between 18 and 29 years old in good health. Material for sequencing was naive CD8+ T cells sorted from blood. The CDR3 loop reads CASSERGFADTQYF. The CDR3 DNA reads TGTGCCAGCAGTGAGAGGGGGTTCGCAGATACGCAGTATTTT.